This T cell receptor (beta chain) was recorded in a study of blood T cells in healthy people across ages (dated by TCRdb to the mid-2010s). Background on the whole study: Template switching captured roughly one uniquely barcoded TCR beta cDNA molecule per two T cells in model experiments. The study measured age-related changes in TCR beta repertoire diversity using deep sequencing normalized with unique cDNA molecular identifiers. Four age groups were formed from the donors: young (average approximately 16 years), middle-aged (just under 40), aged (around 68) and long-lived (roughly 81). To avoid experimental bias, donors of different ages were spread randomly across the sequencing lanes. Two additional independent replicas of 1 million unique cDNA reads from the same blood draw were analyzed for two donors (one aged 18 to 30 and one aged 80 or older).

Findings and caveats that apply to the study as a whole: A strong correlation was found between observed TCR beta diversity and the percentage of naive T cells measured by flow cytometry. The CMV infection status of donors was not known, potentially confounding age-related changes in expanded clonotypes. Since profiling was done on bulk unsorted PBMCs, naive and antigen-experienced compartments could not be conclusively compared. Estimates of total diversity based on one million sequenced T cells were regarded as lower bounds and as underestimates. Observed TCR beta diversity per million T cells fell roughly linearly with age, and a significant reduction was already apparent by age around 39. Compared with the aged group, the long-lived group had more naive CD4+ T cells, fewer expanded clones and increased TCR diversity, a pattern suggesting age selection.

This clonotype was recorded at least ten times. Its cognate antigen has yet to be identified. Base qualities were left out, and no much larger clone turns up one base away. Library preparation employed 5' RACE. The instrument was an Illumina HiSeq 2500. The second PCR ran for about 7 to 11 cycles and used a J-beta primer mix along with a sample-barcoded 5' primer. A template-switch 5' adaptor carrying 12 random nucleotides introduced a unique molecular identifier onto each TCR beta cDNA molecule. Each sample yielded at least 2.5 million CDR3-containing paired-end reads. First-strand cDNA synthesis was performed from all RNA using the Mint cDNA synthesis kit, with priming by a TRBC-specific oligonucleotide. Following uracil-DNA glycosylase treatment, a first 18-cycle PCR with universal primers M1SS and BC2_uni_R was performed on all cDNA. As for the original processing: For normalization, 1 million high-quality reads were randomly selected from each sample, with every read carrying a distinct molecular identifier. Reads with shared molecular identifiers were discarded instead of being binned into consensus sequences. MiTCR, run with a Q25 quality threshold and the strictest error-elimination algorithm, handled CDR3 identification, clonotype clustering and error correction. A nonparametric unseen species model using Euler transformation provided a lower-bound estimate of total TCR beta diversity. Using fastp at Q25 and MiXCR, TCRdb reprocessed the public reads and kept productive beta chains. Here each entry gathers all rows of one CDR3 protein and keeps the most common genes and DNA. These V and J calls derive from TCRdb rather than the authors' analysis. This sample is represented by about 1.7 million distinct CDR3 sequences; roughly 27% of them were singletons. In total, the top ten clones hold 7.7% of the sample.

The 39 donors, aged 6 to 90 years, were systemically healthy Caucasian individuals from Russia. Each donor gave 8 to 10 milliliters of peripheral blood, drawn into EDTA-treated Vacutainer tubes. Ficoll-Paque density-gradient centrifugation was used to isolate PBMCs, with at least 7 million per sample. Total RNA, at least 5.5 micrograms per sample, was extracted from PBMCs with Trizol reagent. For every donor, an aliquot of PBMCs went through flow cytometry to measure the percentages of naive CD45RAhigh/CD27high T cells. The TCR comes from a woman aged 25 to 39 in good health. The specimen sequenced was blood.

The CDR3 in this case is CASSPPSGDSYGYTF. The DNA reads TGTGCCAGCAGTCCACCTTCGGGGGACTCCTATGGCTACACCTTC. The V and J genes are TRBV6-1 and TRBJ1-2, and the D gene may be TRBD1, 5 bases matching. According to the germline V gene, CDR1 reads MNHNS and CDR2 reads SASEGT. V sheds 5 bases and J sheds 4 bases, leaving 17 bases between their ends. Inclusive of the bounding cysteine and phenylalanine, the CDR3 is 15 residues long. Of all the DNA, just the CDR3 is kept, 45 bases in frame from base 1.